This T cell receptor (beta chain) derives from a study of CD8 T cells in Susac syndrome. Details on this clonotype: Its antigen is currently unknown.

The sequenced target, TCR beta, came from blood CD8+ and CD4+ T cells. RNA totalling roughly 0.45 to 1 ug underwent reverse transcription with random hexamers. Multiplex immunoSEQ PCR targeted 54 Vbeta and 13 Jbeta TCR beta segments. TCRdb recomputed calls from the immunoSEQ multiplex PCR reads with MiXCR, one row per CDR3 protein. The sample shows 70,000 to 100,000 distinct CDR3 sequences, approximately 96% of them seen only once. This CDR3 is built from 13 residues. Trimming took 3 bases from V and 4 from J, leaving 12 bases between them. Germline V gives CDR1 SQVTM, CDR2 ANQGSEA. Overall study results and limits: The study identified about sixteen and five Susac-specific public clones in total CD8+ and CD8+ TEMRA repertoires. CD8+ clonal expansion in Susac peaked in TEMRA cells and active patients.

J is TRBJ1-1 and V is TRBV29-1; D unclear. The sequence came from a human donor with Susac syndrome. Material for sequencing was CD8+ T cells from PBMCs. As DNA, the CDR3 is TGCAGCGTTGATAAGGGTTGGACCACTGAAGCTTTCTTT. Protein: CSVDKGWTTEAFF.